Below are 14 T cell receptor beta chains sequenced from a single sample in a study of T cell responses to AZD1222 COVID-19 vaccine. The protocol was immunoSEQ multiplex PCR, while the TCRdb copy is restricted to in-frame clones and leaves out a portion. The table includes 150,000 or so clones, approximately 90% detected once. The specimen comprised peripheral blood, sampled on day 0 of AZD1222 vaccination. The receptor set was obtained from an adult in good health.

The rearrangement links TRBV28 to TRBJ1-1; 9 bases map to TRBD1. V trimming: 0 bases; J trimming: 6 bases; junction bases outside the gene matches: 17. Germline V lookup: CDR1 MDHEN, CDR2 SYDVKM. The CDR3 extends over 19 amino acids. The CDR3, as DNA: TGTGCCAGCAGTTTATGGCCCCTCCTACAGGGGGCCTCTCTGCCTGAAGCTTTCTTT. This encodes CASSLWPLLQGASLPEAFF.

This clone was seen just once. The CDR3 reads CASSPDRGNTEAFF. Written as DNA, the CDR3 is TGTGCCAGCAGTCCAGACAGGGGGAACACTGAAGCTTTCTTT. The chain uses TRBV27 and TRBJ1-1; TRBD1 matches 8 bases. V trimming: 5 bases; J trimming: 1 base; junction bases outside the gene matches: 3. The CDR3 consists of 14 residues. CDR1 is MNHEY, CDR2 SMNVEV, per germline (reference sequence).

V and J are TRBV10-3 and TRBJ1-1; 12 bases line up with TRBD1. The CDR3 totals 16 residues. The J segment lost 0 bases and the V segment lost 10 bases, leaving 9 bases of the junction unmatched. Germline V lookup: CDR1 ENHRY, CDR2 SYGVKD. The CDR3 protein is CATAGQGAEMNTEAFF. DNA of the CDR3: TGTGCCACCGCGGGACAGGGGGCCGAAATGAACACTGAAGCTTTCTTT.

As regards this clone: Distinct nucleotide sequences in the sample also encode this CDR3. The J gene is TRBJ1-2, the V gene TRBV10-3, with D tentatively TRBD1 (5 bases). V was trimmed by 3 bases and J by 4 bases, leaving 15 bases between them. Germline CDR1 is ENHRY and CDR2 is SYGVKD. CDR3 length equals 15 residues. The CDR3 sequence: CAISEGVLQAYGYTF. The CDR3 DNA reads as TGTGCCATCAGTGAAGGGGTCCTCCAGGCCTATGGCTACACCTTC.

This chain connects TRBV15 to TRBJ2-3; the D is unclear. The CDR3 length is 13 residues. The germline CDR1 and CDR2 sequences are LNHNV and YYDKDF (reference sequence). Trimming removed 0 bases from V and 8 bases from J, with 9 bases in between. CDR3 sequence reads: CATSRDGKATQYF. CDR3 in DNA: TGTGCCACCAGCAGAGATGGAAAGGCTACGCAGTATTTT. Full variable domain (missing parts from reference TRBV15 and TRBJ2-3): DAMVIQNPRYQVTQFGKPVTLSCSQTLNHNVMYWYQQKSSQAPKLLFHYYDKDFNNEADTPDNFQSRRPNTSFCFLDIRSPGLGDTAMYLCATSRDGKATQYFGPGTRLTVL.

The chain uses TRBV25-1 and TRBJ1-2, with D tentatively TRBD1 (5 bases). Germline CDR1 MGHDK, CDR2 SYGVNS. With 10 bases removed from V and 3 bases from J, the gap between germline ends came to 12 bases. The CDR3 length is 12 residues. Written as DNA, the CDR3 is TGTGCCACCAACGGGGCCGACTATGGCTACACCTTC. This encodes CATNGADYGYTF.

This chain joins TRBV30 and TRBJ1-3, with a tentative D call TRBD1 (5 bases). The CDR3 spans 14 residues. Trimming took off 8 bases at V and 4 bases at J, with 18 bases between the two ends. In germline, CDR1 is GTSNPN, CDR2 SVGIG (reference sequence). Here the CDR3 reads CAGHGVQRGNTIYF. CDR3 sequence (DNA): TGTGCCGGACACGGGGTCCAGAGGGGAAACACCATATATTTT.

This chain joins TRBV11-2 and TRBJ2-5; D is ambiguous. V lost 2 bases and J 5 bases, leaving 15 bases between the germline ends. Germline CDR1 SGHAT, CDR2 FQNNGV. CDR3 length: 15 amino acids. The chain's CDR3 is CASSLPADLVETQYF. Here the CDR3 DNA reads TGTGCCAGCAGCTTACCCGCGGATCTCGTGGAGACCCAGTACTTC.

The CDR3 DNA sequence: TGCAGTGCTAGTCTTTGGGCCAAAGGGGGGACCCAGTACTTC. This gives the protein CSASLWAKGGTQYF. The V gene is TRBV20-1, the J gene TRBJ2-5; possibly TRBD1 for D (6 bases). The germline V gene encodes CDR1 DFQATT and CDR2 SNEGSKA (reference sequence). The CDR3 spans 14 residues. V was trimmed by 3 bases and J by 7 bases, leaving 18 bases between them.

Turning to this clone: One end of the junction does not line up with germline, which may come from a read error. This chain connects TRBV28 to TRBJ2-3; maybe TRBD1 (7 bases). This CDR3 is 12 amino acids long. Germline V gives CDR1 MDHEN, CDR2 SYDVKM. The DNA for the CDR3 is TGTGCCGGCAGGGGGGCGTCAGATACGCAGTATTTT. Residues: CAGRGASDTQYF.

This clone was counted once. The V gene is TRBV3-1 (or the pseudogene TRBV3-2), the J gene TRBJ2-1; either TRBD1 or TRBD2 may supply D (5 bases each). This CDR3 has 16 residues. V shed 4 bases and J shed 2 bases, with 15 bases lying between them. Germline V gene lookup returns CDR1 LGHDT and CDR2 YNNKEL (reference sequence). The CDR3 spells CASSRQGRGTYNEQFF. Written as DNA, the CDR3 is TGTGCCAGCAGCCGTCAAGGTCGGGGCACCTACAATGAGCAGTTCTTC.

V gene TRBV5-1 combines with J gene TRBJ2-3; 8 nucleotides align to TRBD2. The germline CDR1 and CDR2 sequences are SGHRS and YFSETQ. There are 13 residues in the CDR3. V gave up 6 bases and J gave up 4 bases; unmatched junction bases: 4. CDR3 bases: TGCGCCAGCACACACGGGGGGGCAGATACGCAGTATTTT. This encodes CASTHGGADTQYF.

This chain connects TRBV11-2 to TRBJ2-6; D call uncertain. Trimming shortened V by 2 bases and J by 0 bases, and 8 bases separated the two germline ends. This CDR3 is 16 amino acids long. Germline loops: CDR1 SGHAT, CDR2 FQNNGV. CDR3 sequence reads: CASSLSRLSGANVLTF. DNA for the CDR3: TGTGCCAGCAGCTTATCCCGTCTCTCTGGGGCCAACGTCCTGACTTTC.

There are a few counts of this clone. The rearrangement uses TRBV11-1 and TRBJ1-1; D gene uncertain. Germline CDR1 is SGHAT and CDR2 is FQDESV (reference sequence). The CDR3 covers 14 residues. Deletions cut 1 base from V and 5 bases from J, with 11 bases between. The chain's CDR3 is CASSLGKSRTEAFF. As DNA, the CDR3 is TGTGCCAGCAGCTTAGGCAAAAGCCGGACTGAAGCTTTCTTT.